This TCR beta chain was recorded in a study of patients and donors after allogeneic stem cell transplantation. With 0 bases clipped from V and 9 bases from J, the junction kept 13 bases outside the gene matches. This CDR3 region has 16 residues. Germline CDR1 is DFQATT and CDR2 is SNEGSKA (reference sequence). A single record per CDR3 protein comes from TCRdb applying MiXCR to the RT-PCR reads. The table has about 960,000 distinct CDR3 sequences, about a sixth seen once. The TCR sequence derives from a human donor who was either an allogeneic HSCT recipient or a stem cell or donor lymphocyte infusion donor (not recorded which). It is not recorded whose cells these are; they may come from a transplant donor. Sample: blood, either unsorted or a sorted T cell fraction (not recorded which). The gene calls are TRBV20-1 and TRBJ2-1, with 8 positions matching TRBD2. The CDR3 region is CSARDPTSAVLGEQFF. CDR3 sequence (DNA): TGCAGTGCTAGAGATCCGACTAGCGCGGTACTTGGTGAGCAGTTCTTC.